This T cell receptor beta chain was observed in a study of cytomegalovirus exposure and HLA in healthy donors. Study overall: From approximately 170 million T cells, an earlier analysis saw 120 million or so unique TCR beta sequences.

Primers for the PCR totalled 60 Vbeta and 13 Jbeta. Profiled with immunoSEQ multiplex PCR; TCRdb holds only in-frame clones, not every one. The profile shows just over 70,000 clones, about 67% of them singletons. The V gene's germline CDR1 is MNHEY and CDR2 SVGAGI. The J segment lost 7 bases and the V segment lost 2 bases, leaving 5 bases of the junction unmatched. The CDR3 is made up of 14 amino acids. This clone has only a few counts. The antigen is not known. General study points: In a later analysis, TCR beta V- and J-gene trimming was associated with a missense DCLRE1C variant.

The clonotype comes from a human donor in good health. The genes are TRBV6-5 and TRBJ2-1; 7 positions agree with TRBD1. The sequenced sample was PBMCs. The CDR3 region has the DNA TGTGCCAGCAGTTACAGGGGGCAGATAAATGAGCAGTTCTTC. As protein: CASSYRGQINEQFF.